The next 7 T cell receptor beta chains were all read from a single sample in a study of T cells expressing NK-cell markers (dated by TCRdb to 2018 to 2020). Receptor amplification or capture employed 5' RACE. Sequencing was performed on an Illumina HiSeq 2000. The reads underwent TCRdb reprocessing, giving one record for each CDR3 protein sequence and no DNA. The sample's table covers around 180,000 distinct CDR3 sequences. Roughly 21% of the sample is held by the ten biggest clonotypes. The specimen sequenced was blood T cells: a sorted CD56 or NKG2C T cell subset, CD4+ or CD8+ T cells, or bulk PBMC T cells (not recorded which). The receptor set was obtained from a man aged 18-70 years in good health.

The chain recombines TRBV29-1 with TRBJ1-2; TCRdb selects TRBD1, and the lack of DNA leaves this call unchecked. Germline CDR1 and CDR2: SQVTM and ANQGSEA. The length of the CDR3 is 13 residues. CDR3 residues: CSVTPAGYYGYTF.

The chain has TRBV9 and TRBJ2-5. The CDR3 runs 13 residues. CDR1 and CDR2 (germline): SGDLS, YYNGEE. The chain's CDR3 is CASSIGSIGTQYF.

The chain employs TRBV12-3 or TRBV12-4 and TRBJ1-1; TCRdb names TRBD1, which stays unverified in the absence of DNA. The CDR3 totals 15 residues. CDR3 amino acids: CASSFLQGQFIEAFF.

J is TRBJ2-7 and V is TRBV9. There are 14 residues in the CDR3. The germline gives CDR1 SGDLS, CDR2 YYNGEE. The CDR3 loop is CASSVGLSTTRQYF.

The rearrangement joins TRBV24-1 to TRBJ2-1; TCRdb lists TRBD2, though no DNA is available to test this call. Germline CDR1 is KGHDR and CDR2 is SFDVKD. The CDR3 sequence is 17 residues long. CDR3 sequence reads: CATSDGLVAGGVAEQFF.

The chain has TRBV4-1 and TRBJ2-1; with no DNA, the TCRdb D assignment of TRBD2 cannot be verified. This CDR3 spans 16 amino acids. The germline V gene encodes CDR1 MGHRA and CDR2 YSYEKL. This CDR3 reads CASSQDSGGDYNEQFF.

The chain uses TRBV27 and TRBJ2-7; TCRdb designates TRBD1, a call that cannot be tested without DNA. Per germline, CDR1 MNHEY and CDR2 SMNVEV (reference sequence). The length of the CDR3 is 16 residues. The CDR3 reads CASSLLQATGVNEQYF.